Following are 21 T cell receptor beta chains from one sample sequenced in a study of radiotherapy plus CTLA-4 blockade in lung cancer. Profiling relied on immunoSEQ multiplex PCR, and the TCRdb table lists in-frame clones only, not all of them. In the table there are some 60,000 clones, roughly four fifths of which are singletons. The specimen comprised peripheral blood, sampled from a patient treated with radiotherapy plus ipilimumab. The receptors originated from a human donor with non-small cell lung cancer who had a complete response to radiotherapy plus ipilimumab.

For the CDR3, the DNA is TGTGCCAGCAGCCACTACAGGATGACTAATGAAAAACTGTTTTTT. Its translation: CASSHYRMTNEKLFF. The chain links TRBV11-2 to TRBJ1-4; a possible D gene is TRBD1 (5 bases). Germline assignment: CDR1 SGHAT and CDR2 FQNNGV. The CDR3 length is 15 residues. The V end was cut by 5 bases, the J end by 2 bases, with 12 bases between.

The chain joins TRBV10-1 to TRBJ2-4, with D unresolved. Germline assignment: CDR1 WNHNN and CDR2 SYGVQD (reference sequence). The length of the CDR3 is 18 residues. Trimming took off 0 bases at V and 0 bases at J, with 15 bases between the two ends. The CDR3 loop is CASSESADSSIAKNIQYF. CDR3 bases: TGCGCCAGCAGTGAGTCGGCAGACTCCTCTATAGCCAAAAACATTCAGTACTTC.

The V and J genes are TRBV18 and TRBJ2-2, with 10 bases lining up with TRBD2. The CDR3 spans 16 residues. Germline-derived CDR1 and CDR2 are KGHSH and LQKENI. Unmatched junction bases numbered 6, after V lost 5 bases and J lost 3 bases. Here the CDR3 DNA reads TGTGCCAGCTCATCGCTAGCGGGAGATCACACCGGGGAGCTGTTTTTT. Translated, it gives CASSSLAGDHTGELFF.

The chain recombines TRBV7-9 with TRBJ2-1; 12 bases are a match to TRBD2. V lost 7 bases and J lost 11; bases outside the gene matches: 12. The length of the CDR3 is 15 residues. Germline CDR1 is SEHNR and CDR2 is FQNEAQ (reference sequence). CDR3 DNA: TGTGCCAGCATCCCCCTCGTACTAGCGGGGGGTAAGCAGTTCTTC. Amino acid sequence: CASIPLVLAGGKQFF.

V and J are TRBV18 and TRBJ1-2; a weak D match, TRBD1 (5 bases). This CDR3 contains 14 residues. Trimming cost V 2 bases and J 7 bases, with 14 bases left between them. Germline lookup yields CDR1 KGHSH and CDR2 LQKENI. CDR3 loop: CASSPENRNLGYTF. DNA for the CDR3: TGTGCCAGCTCACCAGAGAACAGGAACCTTGGCTACACCTTC.

The gene calls are TRBV30 and TRBJ1-6; 8 bases are a match to TRBD1. The CDR3 sequence is 13 residues long. Germline V gene lookup returns CDR1 GTSNPN and CDR2 SVGIG (reference sequence). V was clipped by 0 bases and J by 10 bases; unmatched bases: 2. The CDR3 sequence is CAWSVQGASPLHF. In DNA form, the CDR3 reads TGTGCCTGGAGTGTGCAGGGGGCCTCACCCCTCCACTTT.

The chain links TRBV2 to TRBJ2-1, with 8 bases identical to TRBD2. Trimming removed 6 bases from V and 4 bases from J; junction bases left unmatched: 5. CDR3 length: 14 residues. CDR1 and CDR2 (germline): SNHLY, FYNNEI. The CDR3: CASRARGGYNEQFF. The CDR3 DNA sequence: TGTGCCAGCAGGGCCCGCGGGGGGTACAATGAGCAGTTCTTC.

This chain connects TRBV10-3 to TRBJ1-2; TRBD1 aligns across 8 bases. After removal of 0 bases from V and 8 bases from J, the junction contained 11 bases not matched to a gene. CDR3 length: 16 amino acids. Germline V gene lookup returns CDR1 ENHRY and CDR2 SYGVKD. The CDR3 coding sequence is TGTGCCATCAGTGAGTCGGACAGGGAAGGTAGTACGGGCTACACCTTC. It specifies CAISESDREGSTGYTF.

The V call is TRBV30, the J call TRBJ1-5; D may be TRBD1 (6 bases). This CDR3 has 13 residues. V was trimmed by 2 bases and J by 5 bases, leaving 10 bases between them. Germline V lookup: CDR1 GTSNPN, CDR2 SVGIG (reference sequence). CDR3 loop: CAWSTGYDQPQHF. In DNA form, the CDR3 reads TGTGCCTGGAGTACAGGGTATGATCAGCCCCAGCATTTT.

The CDR3 DNA reads TGTGCCAGCAGTTACTCGCTCCAGCGGACCACCTACGAGCAGTACTTC. It is translated as CASSYSLQRTTYEQYF. The chain is built from TRBV6-5 and TRBJ2-7; D is possibly TRBD2 (5 bases). The CDR3 extends over 16 amino acids. Germline CDR1 reads MNHEY; CDR2 reads SVGAGI. The ends were cut back, 0 bases at V and 2 bases at J, with 14 bases in the middle.

The genes are TRBV30 and TRBJ2-7; 7 positions agree with TRBD2. The V segment lost 5 bases and the J segment 4 bases; nucleotides outside the gene matches: 5. CDR1 and CDR2 from the germline V gene are GTSNPN and SVGIG (reference sequence). The CDR3 has 12 amino acids. This CDR3 reads CAWGAGGYEQYF. Here the CDR3 DNA reads TGTGCCTGGGGGGCCGGGGGGTACGAGCAGTACTTC. The whole variable domain, remainder taken from reference TRBV30 and TRBJ2-7, is SQTIHQWPATLVQPVGSPLSLECTVEGTSNPNLYWYRQAAGRGLQLLFYSVGIGQISSEVPQNLSASRPQDRQFILSSKKLLLSDSGFYLCAWGAGGYEQYFGPGTRLTVT.

The chain recombines TRBV6-1 with TRBJ2-1; 7 positions agree with TRBD2. The J segment lost 2 bases and the V segment lost 4 bases, leaving 5 bases of the junction unmatched. Germline-derived CDR1 and CDR2 are MNHNS and SASEGT. The CDR3 sequence is 15 residues long. CDR3: CASSVGRETYNEQFF. The CDR3 nucleotides are TGTGCCAGCAGTGTTGGGCGGGAGACCTACAATGAGCAGTTCTTC.

The CDR3 region has the DNA TGTGCCAGCAGTTACGGGCAGGGAAGGGCTGAAGCTTTCTTT. It specifies CASSYGQGRAEAFF. This chain joins TRBV6-5 and TRBJ1-1, with a possible D match to TRBD1 (5 bases). The CDR3 sequence is 14 residues long. V was trimmed by 2 bases and J by 6 bases, leaving 13 bases between them. The V gene's germline CDR1 is MNHEY and CDR2 SVGAGI.

The chain couples TRBV6-1 to TRBJ2-7; TRBD1 aligns across 8 bases. The ends lost 6 bases at V and 0 bases at J; junction bases unmatched: 4. This CDR3 is built from 14 residues. Germline V gene lookup returns CDR1 MNHNS and CDR2 SASEGT. This CDR3 is CASRGTGGSYEQYF. CDR3 nucleotides: TGTGCCAGCAGGGGAACAGGGGGCTCCTACGAGCAGTACTTC.

The chain is built from TRBV28 and TRBJ1-2; 8 nucleotides agree with TRBD1. V gave up 1 base and J gave up 2 bases; unmatched junction bases: 3. Germline assignment: CDR1 MDHEN and CDR2 SYDVKM. This CDR3 comprises 15 residues. The CDR3 spells CASSLSGGGNYGYTF. The DNA for the CDR3 is TGTGCCAGCAGTTTATCAGGGGGCGGCAACTATGGCTACACCTTC.

The genes are TRBV27 and TRBJ1-2; TRBD1 is a possible D gene (6 bases). The germline V gene encodes CDR1 MNHEY and CDR2 SMNVEV (reference sequence). The CDR3 totals 15 residues. V gave up 5 bases and J gave up 2 bases, with 15 bases separating them. The CDR3 DNA reads TGTGCCAGCAGTCAAACCCATCAGGGGAACTATGGCTACACCTTC. Encoded protein: CASSQTHQGNYGYTF.

The V call is TRBV27, the J call TRBJ1-1; unclear D gene. V was cut by 6 bases and J by 1 base, with 9 bases left in between. This CDR3 is built from 13 residues. CDR1 and CDR2 (germline): MNHEY, SMNVEV (reference sequence). DNA for the CDR3: TGTGCCAGCAGATACCTTAGGAACACTGAAGCTTTCTTT. Protein: CASRYLRNTEAFF.

V gene TRBV5-6 combines with J gene TRBJ1-1; TRBD1 is a possible D gene (5 bases). The length of the CDR3 is 14 residues. Per the germline V gene, CDR1 is SGHDT and CDR2 is YYEEEE. Deletions cut 3 bases from V and 5 bases from J, with 14 bases between. CDR3 nucleotide sequence: TGTGCCAGCAGCTGGGGGGGAAAAGGAACTGAAGCTTTCTTT. This encodes CASSWGGKGTEAFF.

The V gene is TRBV2, the J gene TRBJ2-7; 9 bases agree with TRBD2. CDR1 SNHLY and CDR2 FYNNEI come from the germline V gene. The CDR3 sequence is 15 residues long. Unmatched junction bases numbered 6, after V lost 6 bases and J lost 0 bases. The CDR3 spells CASREGTSPSYEQYF. DNA of the CDR3: TGTGCCAGCAGAGAGGGGACTAGCCCCTCCTACGAGCAGTACTTC.

The genes are TRBV2 and TRBJ2-3; the match to TRBD1 covers 7 bases. This CDR3 contains 14 residues. Germline V gives CDR1 SNHLY, CDR2 FYNNEI. V shed 6 bases and J 2 bases; nucleotides not matched to a gene: 5. CDR3 loop: CASRPGQFTDTQYF. CDR3 nucleotides: TGTGCCAGCAGACCGGGACAGTTCACAGATACGCAGTATTTT.

This chain joins TRBV5-1 and TRBJ1-4; 7 bases are a match to TRBD1. The CDR3 contains 17 residues. The germline gives CDR1 SGHRS, CDR2 YFSETQ. V lost 4 bases and J lost 0; bases outside the gene matches: 9. In DNA form, the CDR3 reads TGCGCCAGCAGCCCACGACAGGGTACAGCAACTAATGAAAAACTGTTTTTT. This codes for CASSPRQGTATNEKLFF.